Below, 25 T cell receptor beta chains from the same sample are listed, as sequenced in a study of blood T cell repertoires in COVID-19. TCRdb's copy holds only in-frame clones and misses some; the assay was immunoSEQ multiplex PCR. Among 150,000 to 200,000 clones listed, approximately 88% were seen once. What was sequenced was peripheral blood. The receptors derive from a human donor in a cohort sampled during active COVID-19.

DNA of the CDR3: TGTGCCAGCAGTTTATTTTTCGGTGGGGGGAATCAGCCCCAGCATTTT. Protein: CASSLFFGGGNQPQHF. This chain connects TRBV28 to TRBJ1-5, with D perhaps matching TRBD1 (5 bases). The CDR3 runs 16 residues. V dropped 1 base and J dropped 4 bases, with 14 bases sitting between them. CDR1 and CDR2 (germline): MDHEN, SYDVKM.

This clone appeared a single time. The rearrangement uses TRBV6-5 and TRBJ2-7; possibly TRBD2 for D (6 bases). Germline CDR1 MNHEY, CDR2 SVGAGI. Trimming cost V 2 bases and J 2 bases, with 10 bases left between them. There are 14 residues in the CDR3. The CDR3 DNA reads as TGTGCCAGCAGTTACGGTCGGGGGACCTACGAGCAGTACTTC. As protein: CASSYGRGTYEQYF.

This clone was seen a single time. The rearrangement links TRBV30 to TRBJ2-7, with D possibly TRBD1 on 7 matching bases. This CDR3 spans 16 amino acids. Germline V lookup: CDR1 GTSNPN, CDR2 SVGIG (reference sequence). The ends were cut back, 3 bases at V and 2 bases at J, with 20 bases in the middle. The CDR3 sequence is CAWSPLGRGVTYEQYF. The CDR3 DNA reads TGTGCCTGGAGCCCCCTCGGCAGGGGGGTAACCTACGAGCAGTACTTC. Using reference TRBV30 and TRBJ2-7 for the parts outside the CDR3, the full variable domain is SQTIHQWPATLVQPVGSPLSLECTVEGTSNPNLYWYRQAAGRGLQLLFYSVGIGQISSEVPQNLSASRPQDRQFILSSKKLLLSDSGFYLCAWSPLGRGVTYEQYFGPGTRLTVT.

This clone has more than one count but fewer than ten. This sequence joins TRBV3-1 (or the pseudogene TRBV3-2) and TRBJ1-6; 9 bases match TRBD1. CDR3 length: 14 amino acids. The ends lost 2 bases at V and 9 bases at J; junction bases unmatched: 2. The germline CDR1 and CDR2 sequences are LGHDT and YNNKEL (reference sequence). Here the CDR3 reads CASSQTGGRSPLHF. Written as DNA, the CDR3 is TGTGCCAGCAGCCAAACAGGGGGCCGTTCACCCCTCCACTTT.

In its sample, this clone was seen once. The J gene is TRBJ2-7, the V gene TRBV7-3; a weak D match, TRBD1 (5 bases). The germline V gene encodes CDR1 SGHTA and CDR2 FQGTGA. This CDR3 has 14 amino acids. Trimming pared 1 base from V and 1 base from J, leaving 8 bases between. Here the CDR3 reads CASSLNAGSYEQYF. CDR3 sequence (DNA): TGTGCCAGCAGCTTAAATGCAGGGTCCTACGAGCAGTACTTC.

The chain has TRBV2 and TRBJ1-1; tentative D call: TRBD1 (6 bases). CDR3 length: 13 amino acids. V was pared by 7 bases and J by 5 bases, with 14 bases between. The germline V gene has CDR1 SNHLY and CDR2 FYNNEI. CDR3 DNA: TGTGCCAGCATCCCGGGAGGGGGTACTGAAGCTTTCTTT. Protein sequence: CASIPGGGTEAFF.

The chain links TRBV6-6 to TRBJ2-5; TRBD1 matches 8 bases. The V gene end was trimmed by 5 bases and the J gene end by 6 bases; junction bases not matched to a gene: 8. Germline V gives CDR1 MNHNY, CDR2 SVGAGI (reference sequence). This CDR3 spans 14 amino acids. DNA of the CDR3: TGTGCCAGCAGTCCCGGACAGGGCGGCAAGACCCAGTACTTC. It codes for CASSPGQGGKTQYF.

The rearrangement links TRBV30 to TRBJ1-2; tentative D call: TRBD1 (6 bases). Germline V CDR1 and CDR2: GTSNPN, SVGIG (reference sequence). With 2 bases removed from V and 10 bases from J, the gap between germline ends came to 17 bases. The CDR3 runs 13 residues. The CDR3: CAWSPTGLVDYTF. CDR3 bases: TGTGCCTGGAGTCCAACAGGGTTAGTTGACTACACCTTC.

This clone was counted only a few times. The chain couples TRBV28 to TRBJ2-7; 9 bases are shared with TRBD1. V lost 7 bases, J lost 9 bases, and 7 bases stayed unmatched. The CDR3 spans 12 residues. Germline loops: CDR1 MDHEN, CDR2 SYDVKM. The chain's CDR3 is CASTGDRVTQYF. The CDR3 DNA reads as TGTGCCAGCACCGGGGACAGGGTAACGCAGTACTTC.

This clone was observed a single time. This rearrangement joins TRBV30 to TRBJ2-7, with D possibly being TRBD2 (6 bases). The ends were cut back, 3 bases at V and 4 bases at J, with 16 bases in the middle. Germline V gene sequence: CDR1 GTSNPN, CDR2 SVGIG (reference sequence). The CDR3 sequence is 14 residues long. The DNA for the CDR3 is TGTGCCTGGAGCATCGGCGGAGGGCGGTACGAGCAGTACTTC. This encodes CAWSIGGGRYEQYF.

The chain recombines TRBV28 with TRBJ1-5; tentatively, D is TRBD1 (5 bases). V was clipped by 5 bases and J by 2 bases, with 13 bases between them. Germline V gene lookup returns CDR1 MDHEN and CDR2 SYDVKM. CDR3 length equals 15 residues. The DNA of the CDR3 is TGTGCCAGCAGTCCCCCAGGGTCAGGCAATCAGCCCCAGCATTTT. This codes for CASSPPGSGNQPQHF.

A single count supports this clone. The CDR3 protein is CASGTQGALGETQYF. Written as DNA, the CDR3 is TGTGCCAGCGGAACTCAGGGGGCTCTCGGGGAGACCCAGTACTTC. The J gene is TRBJ2-5, the V gene TRBV13, with 8 bases fitting TRBD1. This CDR3 spans 15 amino acids. Germline-derived CDR1 and CDR2 are PRHDT and FYEKMQ (reference sequence). The V gene end was trimmed by 8 bases and the J gene end by 5 bases; junction bases not matched to a gene: 13.

V is TRBV7-9 and J is TRBJ2-7, with 9 bases matching TRBD1. Germline lookup yields CDR1 SEHNR and CDR2 FQNEAQ (reference sequence). J lost 6 bases, V lost 1 base, and 7 bases had no gene match. This CDR3 region has 15 residues. This CDR3 reads CASSLGGGGQGEQYF. CDR3 nucleotide sequence: TGTGCCAGCAGCTTAGGGGGCGGGGGACAGGGCGAGCAGTACTTC.

This chain joins TRBV11-2 and TRBJ2-2; TRBD2 aligns across 8 bases. After removal of 4 bases from V and 2 bases from J, the junction contained 12 bases not matched to a gene. From germline, CDR1 is SGHAT and CDR2 FQNNGV. This CDR3 region has 18 residues. CDR3 coding DNA: TGTGCCAGCAGCTCCACCCGTATAGCGGGATTAAACACCGGGGAGCTGTTTTTT. Amino acid sequence: CASSSTRIAGLNTGELFF.

The chain has TRBV5-4 and TRBJ2-5; D remains ambiguous. CDR3 length: 12 residues. V was pared by 0 bases and J by 5 bases, with 5 bases between. CDR1 is SGHNT and CDR2 is YYREEE in the germline V gene (reference sequence). The CDR3 loop is CASSLGPETQYF. DNA of the CDR3: TGTGCCAGCAGCTTGGGTCCGGAGACCCAGTACTTC.

The rearrangement uses TRBV2 and TRBJ1-1, with a possible D match to TRBD1 (6 bases). This CDR3 is 15 amino acids long. From germline, CDR1 is SNHLY and CDR2 FYNNEI. Trimming stripped 4 bases from V and 4 bases from J, with 16 bases between. The CDR3 sequence: CASSVNPGVTTEAFF. The CDR3 DNA sequence: TGTGCCAGCAGTGTAAATCCAGGGGTAACCACTGAAGCTTTCTTT.

The rearrangement uses TRBV24-1 and TRBJ2-1; 14 bases agree with TRBD2. This CDR3 comprises 15 residues. V trimming: 9 bases; J trimming: 8 bases; junction bases outside the gene matches: 8. The germline gives CDR1 KGHDR, CDR2 SFDVKD. CDR3 DNA: TGTGCCACCCGACCTGGGACTAGCGGGAGCTATGAGCAGTTCTTC. Translating gives CATRPGTSGSYEQFF.

The rearrangement uses TRBV11-2 and TRBJ2-7, with 8 bases matching TRBD2. J gave up 0 bases and V 1 base, and 8 bases lay outside the gene matches. The V gene's germline CDR1 is SGHAT and CDR2 FQNNGV. The CDR3 runs 17 residues. The CDR3 protein is CASSLVAGGSSSYEQYF. CDR3 DNA sequence: TGTGCCAGCAGCTTAGTCGCGGGAGGCTCAAGCTCCTACGAGCAGTACTTC.

The chain couples TRBV6-5 to TRBJ2-7; 7 bases agree with TRBD2. The CDR3 is 12 amino acids. V lost 7 bases and J lost 5; bases outside the gene matches: 5. Germline CDR1 MNHEY, CDR2 SVGAGI. DNA of the CDR3: TGTGCCAGCATGCGGGAGAGGCACGAGCAGTACTTC. Its translation: CASMRERHEQYF.

CDR3 DNA: TGTGCCACCCAAGAACACAGGGGGCGAAATTCACCCCTCCACTTT. This codes for CATQEHRGRNSPLHF. The chain links TRBV6-6 to TRBJ1-6; the match to TRBD1 covers 9 bases. Germline loops: CDR1 MNHNY, CDR2 SVGAGI (reference sequence). Trimming cost V 10 bases and J 7 bases; bases outside gene matches: 11. This CDR3 comprises 15 residues.

The V gene is TRBV5-5, the J gene TRBJ2-7, with 11 positions matching TRBD1. The CDR3 totals 16 residues. Per germline, CDR1 SGHKS and CDR2 YYEKEE (reference sequence). The junction had 12 bases not matched to a gene; V was cut back by 4 bases and J by 6 bases. CDR3 sequence (DNA): TGTGCCAGCAGCAAAATCGCCGGGACAGGGGGAGGCGAGCAGTACTTC. As protein: CASSKIAGTGGGEQYF.

The chain uses TRBV7-6 and TRBJ2-6, with 9 bases that match TRBD1. This CDR3 spans 19 amino acids. The germline CDR1 and CDR2 sequences are SGHVS and FNYEAQ. Trimming cost V 0 bases and J 1 base; bases outside gene matches: 7. CDR3 loop: CASSLAYRGHGSGANVLTF. The CDR3 DNA is TGTGCCAGCAGCTTAGCTTACAGGGGGCACGGATCTGGGGCCAACGTCCTGACTTTC.

The gene calls are TRBV5-4 and TRBJ2-7; 11 bases match TRBD2. Germline CDR1 is SGHNT and CDR2 is YYREEE (reference sequence). V shed 6 bases and J 3 bases; nucleotides not matched to a gene: 8. The length of the CDR3 is 15 residues. DNA for the CDR3: TGTGCCAGCAACCAAAGACTAGCGGGGAACTACGAGCAGTACTTC. Translated, it gives CASNQRLAGNYEQYF.

The chain is built from TRBV6-5 and TRBJ2-7, with TRBD2 identical over 8 bases. CDR3 length: 15 residues. With V trimmed by 4 bases and J by 0 bases, 5 bases remained unmatched. Germline V gene lookup returns CDR1 MNHEY and CDR2 SVGAGI. The CDR3 DNA is TGTGCCAGCAGTTCCCCACGGGGGGGCTCCTACGAGCAGTACTTC. Translation gives CASSSPRGGSYEQYF.

This sequence joins TRBV6-2 or TRBV6-3 and TRBJ2-5, with D perhaps TRBD2 (7 bases). The CDR3 is 16 residues long. With 5 bases removed from V and 5 bases from J, the gap between germline ends came to 21 bases. Germline V gene lookup returns CDR1 MNHEY and CDR2 SVGEGT. The CDR3: CASSRPEGGAGETQYF. The CDR3 DNA sequence: TGTGCCAGCAGTAGGCCGGAGGGGGGGGCTGGGGAGACCCAGTACTTC.